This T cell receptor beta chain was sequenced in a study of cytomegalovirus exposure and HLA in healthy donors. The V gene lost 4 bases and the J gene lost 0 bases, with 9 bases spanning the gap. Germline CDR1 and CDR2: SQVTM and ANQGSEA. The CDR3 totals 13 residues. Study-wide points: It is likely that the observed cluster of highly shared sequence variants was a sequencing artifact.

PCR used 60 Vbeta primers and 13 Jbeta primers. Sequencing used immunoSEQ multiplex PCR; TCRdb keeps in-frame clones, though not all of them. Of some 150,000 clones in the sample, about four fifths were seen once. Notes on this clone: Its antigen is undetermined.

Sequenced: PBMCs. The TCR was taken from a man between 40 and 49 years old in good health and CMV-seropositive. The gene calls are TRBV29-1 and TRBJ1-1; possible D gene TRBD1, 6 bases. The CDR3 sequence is CSVVGHMNTEAFF. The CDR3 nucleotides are TGCAGCGTTGTGGGACACATGAACACTGAAGCTTTCTTT.